A selection of T cell receptor beta chains follows, all from one sample in a study of post-analysis software for immune sequencing data. From the PCR reads, TCRdb called clonotypes with MiXCR, one entry per CDR3 protein. The table has around 200,000 distinct CDR3 sequences, approximately 30% seen once. The specimen was blood. The source is a girl aged 2 to 17 with multiple sclerosis. The CDR3 runs from the conserved cysteine through the conserved F or W. Fields, in order: J gene, D gene, clone size, V gene, CDR3 DNA, CDR3 protein. D genes are given only for firm matches. Clone sizes are given selectively: once, few, many, or a class where the clone is expanded.

J gene: TRBJ1-1; D gene: TRBD1; clone size: .; V gene: TRBV7-9; CDR3 DNA: TGTGCCAGCAGCCCTACGGACAGGGCTGCTTTCTTT; CDR3 protein: CASSPTDRAAFF
J gene: TRBJ2-7; D gene: .; clone size: few; V gene: TRBV18; CDR3 DNA: TGTGCCAGCTCACCAATATCCGGAAACTACGAGCAGTACTTC; CDR3 protein: CASSPISGNYEQYF
J gene: TRBJ2-7; D gene: .; clone size: .; V gene: TRBV24-1; CDR3 DNA: TGTGCCACCAGTGAGCCGGGACATGCCTACGAGCAGTACTTC; CDR3 protein: CATSEPGHAYEQYF
J gene: TRBJ1-1; D gene: TRBD1; clone size: .; V gene: TRBV12-3/TRBV12-4; CDR3 DNA: TGTGCCAGCAGTTTATCAGGGGGGTTCATGAACACTGAAGCTTTCTTT; CDR3 protein: CASSLSGGFMNTEAFF
J gene: TRBJ2-7; D gene: .; clone size: .; V gene: TRBV20-1; CDR3 DNA: TGCAGTGCTAGAGCTGGGACCGAGCAGTACTTC; CDR3 protein: CSARAGTEQYF
J gene: TRBJ1-2; D gene: TRBD1; clone size: few; V gene: TRBV5-1; CDR3 DNA: TGCGCCAGCAGCTTGGACATTGGACAGGGGTATTATGGCTACACCTTC; CDR3 protein: CASSLDIGQGYYGYTF
J gene: TRBJ2-3; D gene: .; clone size: few; V gene: TRBV7-2; CDR3 DNA: TGTGCCAGCAGCCCTCACTCCTCTAGCACAGATACGCAGTATTTT; CDR3 protein: CASSPHSSSTDTQYF
J gene: TRBJ2-4; D gene: .; clone size: .; V gene: TRBV20-1; CDR3 DNA: TGCAGCGAAAAAAGGTGGCTGGACTACGAGCGGTACTTC; CDR3 protein: CSEKRWLDYERYF
J gene: TRBJ2-5; D gene: TRBD2; clone size: few; V gene: TRBV5-1; CDR3 DNA: TGCGCCAGCAGCTTGGCCCCTAGCGGGGGGCGAGAGACCCAGTACTTC; CDR3 protein: CASSLAPSGGRETQYF
J gene: TRBJ2-1; D gene: TRBD2; clone size: few; V gene: TRBV7-9; CDR3 DNA: TGTGCCAGCAGCTTAGCGCGTGGACTAGCGGGCCTCAGCTCCTACAATGAGCAGTTCTTC; CDR3 protein: CASSLARGLAGLSSYNEQFF
J gene: TRBJ2-1; D gene: TRBD2; clone size: .; V gene: TRBV5-1; CDR3 DNA: TGCGCCAGCAGCCGGGGCGGGGGGGAATTCAATGAGCAGTTCTTC; CDR3 protein: CASSRGGGEFNEQFF
J gene: TRBJ1-2; D gene: .; clone size: few; V gene: TRBV4-2; CDR3 DNA: TGTGCCAGCAGCCAAGAAGGGCCCAGTGGAGGCTACACCTTC; CDR3 protein: CASSQEGPSGGYTF
J gene: TRBJ2-7; D gene: .; clone size: few; V gene: TRBV4-1; CDR3 DNA: TGCGCCAGCAGCCTAAGGACTGGATCCCTCGTTGTGCAGTACTTC; CDR3 protein: CASSLRTGSLVVQYF
J gene: TRBJ2-5; D gene: TRBD2; clone size: many; V gene: TRBV12-3/TRBV12-4; CDR3 DNA: TGTGCCAGCAGTTCCATTGGGAGCGGGGAGTACCAAGAGACCCAGTACTTC; CDR3 protein: CASSSIGSGEYQETQYF
J gene: TRBJ1-4; D gene: TRBD1; clone size: .; V gene: TRBV6-5; CDR3 DNA: TGTGCCAGCAGGAGCGACAGGGGCGAACTGTTTTTT; CDR3 protein: CASRSDRGELFF
J gene: TRBJ1-1; D gene: .; clone size: few; V gene: TRBV7-2; CDR3 DNA: TGTGCCAGCAGCTTAGCGTGGCACTTGAACACTGAAGCTTTCTTT; CDR3 protein: CASSLAWHLNTEAFF
J gene: TRBJ1-1; D gene: TRBD1; clone size: few; V gene: TRBV10-3; CDR3 DNA: TGTGCCATCAGTGGGACAGGGGCCACTGAAGCTTTCTTT; CDR3 protein: CAISGTGATEAFF
J gene: TRBJ2-5; D gene: .; clone size: many; V gene: TRBV3-1; CDR3 DNA: TGTGCCAGCAGCCAAGATTGGGGGGAAGAGACCCAGTACTTC; CDR3 protein: CASSQDWGEETQYF
J gene: TRBJ2-1; D gene: TRBD2; clone size: .; V gene: TRBV3-1; CDR3 DNA: TGTGCCAGCAGCCAAATTAGCGGGGGGGCGGGGAATGAGCAGTTCTTC; CDR3 protein: CASSQISGGAGNEQFF
J gene: TRBJ1-5; D gene: .; clone size: few; V gene: TRBV5-1; CDR3 DNA: TGCGCCAGCAGGGCCCATCAGCCCCAGCATTTT; CDR3 protein: CASRAHQPQHF
J gene: TRBJ1-5; D gene: .; clone size: many; V gene: TRBV28; CDR3 DNA: TGTGCCAGCAGTTTCGGGGGGCAGGGCTGGCAGCCCCAGCATTTT; CDR3 protein: CASSFGGQGWQPQHF
J gene: TRBJ2-1; D gene: TRBD2; clone size: .; V gene: TRBV11-2; CDR3 DNA: TGTGCCAGCAGCCCAACTAGCGGGGCGACCAATGAGCAGTTCTTC; CDR3 protein: CASSPTSGATNEQFF
J gene: TRBJ2-3; D gene: .; clone size: few; V gene: TRBV21-1; CDR3 DNA: TGTGCCAGCGGCAAGGAAATAGCGGGAGATAGGGATACGCAGTATTTT; CDR3 protein: CASGKEIAGDRDTQYF
J gene: TRBJ1-1; D gene: TRBD1; clone size: few; V gene: TRBV4-1; CDR3 DNA: TGCGCCAGCAGCCCAAGGGGCCAGGGGGCTAACACTGAAGCTTTCTTT; CDR3 protein: CASSPRGQGANTEAFF
J gene: TRBJ1-1; D gene: .; clone size: .; V gene: TRBV5-1; CDR3 DNA: TGCGCCAGCAGCCTCCTTAGGGACCTGGGGACTGAAGCTTTCTTT; CDR3 protein: CASSLLRDLGTEAFF
J gene: TRBJ1-1; D gene: .; clone size: .; V gene: TRBV28; CDR3 DNA: TGTGCCAGCAGTTTACACGGGGGAGGGTTTGAAGCTTTCTTT; CDR3 protein: CASSLHGGGFEAFF
J gene: TRBJ1-2; D gene: .; clone size: .; V gene: TRBV9; CDR3 DNA: TGTGCCAGCAGCGTCGACGACAGGTCAGCTAACTATGGCTACACCTTC; CDR3 protein: CASSVDDRSANYGYTF
J gene: TRBJ1-2; D gene: TRBD1; clone size: many; V gene: TRBV7-9; CDR3 DNA: TGTGCCAGCAGCGGACAGGGGGTAAACTATGGCTACACCTTC; CDR3 protein: CASSGQGVNYGYTF
J gene: TRBJ2-3; D gene: .; clone size: .; V gene: TRBV20-1; CDR3 DNA: TGCAGTGCACCCCCGGCAGGTTTCGCTAGCACAGATACGCAGTATTTT; CDR3 protein: CSAPPAGFASTDTQYF
J gene: TRBJ2-1; D gene: .; clone size: many; V gene: TRBV7-2; CDR3 DNA: TGTGCCAGCAGCTTCGATCCGGGCATTGGGAGTGAGCAGTTCTTC; CDR3 protein: CASSFDPGIGSEQFF
J gene: TRBJ1-1; D gene: TRBD1; clone size: many; V gene: TRBV27; CDR3 DNA: TGTGCCAGCAGGGGACAGGGTTACACTGAAGCTTTCTTT; CDR3 protein: CASRGQGYTEAFF
J gene: TRBJ2-7; D gene: TRBD1; clone size: many; V gene: TRBV20-1; CDR3 DNA: TGCAGTGCTGCCCGCCGAGGGGTGACAGGGGCCTACGAGCAGTACTTC; CDR3 protein: CSAARRGVTGAYEQYF
J gene: TRBJ1-2; D gene: .; clone size: few; V gene: TRBV18; CDR3 DNA: TGTGCCAGCTCACCACCACTGAAGGGCGGCTATGGCTACACCTTC; CDR3 protein: CASSPPLKGGYGYTF
J gene: TRBJ2-5; D gene: TRBD1; clone size: .; V gene: TRBV5-4; CDR3 DNA: TGTGCCAGCAGCTTGGGTGGGGGGACAGGGCAAGAGACCCAGTACTTC; CDR3 protein: CASSLGGGTGQETQYF
J gene: TRBJ2-7; D gene: .; clone size: many; V gene: TRBV29-1; CDR3 DNA: TGCAGCGTTGGAGTCGGGGGACTCTCCTACGAGCAGTACTTC; CDR3 protein: CSVGVGGLSYEQYF
J gene: TRBJ2-4; D gene: .; clone size: many; V gene: TRBV13; CDR3 DNA: TGTGCCAGCAGTTACGCAAACCGGGACACACTAGAAGGTATTCAGTACTTC; CDR3 protein: CASSYANRDTLEGIQYF
J gene: TRBJ2-7; D gene: TRBD1; clone size: many; V gene: TRBV9; CDR3 DNA: TGTGCCAGCAGCGCCCCAGGGGGCCCCCCTGTAGAGCAGTACTTC; CDR3 protein: CASSAPGGPPVEQYF